What follows describes a single T cell receptor beta chain. Antigen: not known. The CDR3 has 12 residues. V was trimmed by 2 bases and J by 1 base, leaving 6 bases between them. Germline assignment: CDR1 GTSNPN and CDR2 SVGIG (reference sequence). The sample is drawn from a study of cytomegalovirus exposure and HLA in healthy donors. General observations from the study: A missense variant in DCLRE1C was later tied to TCR beta V- and J-gene trimming. Most TCR sequences were rare, but some public TCRs occurred in many donors. Overall, roughly 150 TCR beta chains were annotated as cytomegalovirus-associated. Evidence from a later analysis indicated that most CMV-associated TCR beta chains looked HLA-restricted.

The PCR used 60 Vbeta and 13 Jbeta primers. Sequenced by immunoSEQ multiplex PCR; TCRdb stores in-frame clones only, minus some. The table has about 87,000 clones, 70% to 80% seen once. The sequenced sample was PBMCs. The V and J genes are TRBV30 and TRBJ2-7, with D possibly being TRBD2 (6 bases). The sequence was obtained from a young man in good health and CMV-seropositive. The CDR3 DNA sequence: TGTGCCTGGAGTCTAGCGTCCTACGAGCAGTACTTC. Its protein is CAWSLASYEQYF.